This T cell receptor beta chain is drawn from a study of CD8 T cells in ankylosing spondylitis. Broader study findings: Prior work had noted some motif variants in reactive arthritis blood and synovial fluid. There was a TCR beta motif, made of eight highly homologous variants, that appeared characteristic of ankylosing spondylitis blood. Matched ankylosing spondylitis synovial fluid reportedly showed significant enrichment of disease-linked clones.

Concerning this clonotype: Its matching antigen is unknown.

TCR beta libraries were made by quantitative 5'-RACE with molecular barcodes. TCRdb passed the 5' RACE reads through MiXCR, listing each CDR3 protein once. The data show 800,000 to 900,000 distinct CDR3 sequences, 12% seen once. Sample: blood, either unsorted or a sorted T cell fraction (not recorded which). The sequence derives from a male donor with ankylosing spondylitis.

The CDR3 loop is CASSLVPQAGGYTF. In nucleotides, the CDR3 is TGTGCCAGCAGCTTAGTTCCCCAGGCTGGTGGCTACACCTTC. The V gene is TRBV7-8, the J gene TRBJ1-2, with D uncertain. The germline V gene encodes CDR1 SGHVS and CDR2 FQNEAQ. This CDR3 is built from 14 residues. The V end lost 1 base, the J end lost 7 bases, and 13 bases lay between the germline ends.